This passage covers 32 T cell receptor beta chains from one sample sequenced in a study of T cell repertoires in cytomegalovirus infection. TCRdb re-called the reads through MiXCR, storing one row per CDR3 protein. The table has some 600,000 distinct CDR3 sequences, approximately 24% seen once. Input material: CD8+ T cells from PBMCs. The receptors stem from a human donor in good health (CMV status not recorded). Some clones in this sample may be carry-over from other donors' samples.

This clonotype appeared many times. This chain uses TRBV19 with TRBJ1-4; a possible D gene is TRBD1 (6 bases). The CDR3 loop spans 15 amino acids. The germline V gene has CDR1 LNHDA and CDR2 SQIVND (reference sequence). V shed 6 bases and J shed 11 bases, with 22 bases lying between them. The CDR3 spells CASRETLGETGKLFF. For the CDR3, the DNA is TGTGCCAGTAGGGAAACGCTGGGAGAGACAGGCAAACTGTTTTTT.

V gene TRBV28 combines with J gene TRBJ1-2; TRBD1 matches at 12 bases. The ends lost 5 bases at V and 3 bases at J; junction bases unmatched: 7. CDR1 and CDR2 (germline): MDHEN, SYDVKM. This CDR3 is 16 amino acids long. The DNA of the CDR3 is TGTGCCAGCAGTCCCCCCGGGACAGGGGGCGACTATGGCTACACCTTC. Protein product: CASSPPGTGGDYGYTF.

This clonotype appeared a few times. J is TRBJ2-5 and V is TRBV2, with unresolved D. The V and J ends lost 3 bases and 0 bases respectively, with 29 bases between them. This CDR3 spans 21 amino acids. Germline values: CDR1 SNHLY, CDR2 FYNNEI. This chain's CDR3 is CASSDPLGNPTPTAYQETQYF. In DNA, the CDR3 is TGTGCCAGCAGTGACCCCCTTGGTAACCCAACTCCAACAGCGTACCAAGAGACCCAGTACTTC.

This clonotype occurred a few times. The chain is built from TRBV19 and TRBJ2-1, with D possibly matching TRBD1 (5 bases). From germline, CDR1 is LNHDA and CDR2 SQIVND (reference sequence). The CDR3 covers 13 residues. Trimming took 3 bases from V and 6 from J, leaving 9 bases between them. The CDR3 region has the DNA TGTGCCAGTAGTATGACCAGGGTCAATGAGCAGTTCTTC. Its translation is CASSMTRVNEQFF.

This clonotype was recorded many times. The CDR3 is CASSLEGPGQGGETQYF. The CDR3 bases are TGTGCCAGCAGCTTAGAGGGGCCGGGACAGGGGGGAGAGACCCAGTACTTC. The rearrangement uses TRBV7-2 and TRBJ2-5; TRBD1 matches 11 bases. Trimming at V came to 1 base and at J to 4 bases, leaving 8 bases not matched to a gene. The CDR3 has 17 amino acids. The germline V gene has CDR1 SGHTA and CDR2 FQGNSA.

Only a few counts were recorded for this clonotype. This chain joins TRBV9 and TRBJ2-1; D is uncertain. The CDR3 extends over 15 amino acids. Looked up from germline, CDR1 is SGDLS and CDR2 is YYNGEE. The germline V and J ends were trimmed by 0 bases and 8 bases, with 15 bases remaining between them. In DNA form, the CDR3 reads TGTGCCAGCAGCGTAGAAGACTCTCACGGCGATGAGCAGTTCTTC. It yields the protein CASSVEDSHGDEQFF.

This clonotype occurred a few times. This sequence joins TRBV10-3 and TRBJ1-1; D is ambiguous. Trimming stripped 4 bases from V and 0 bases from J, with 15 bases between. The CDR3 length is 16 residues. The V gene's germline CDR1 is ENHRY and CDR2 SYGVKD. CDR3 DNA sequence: TGTGCCATCAGTGCCGAGGGAGACCTCATGAACACTGAAGCTTTCTTT. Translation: CAISAEGDLMNTEAFF.

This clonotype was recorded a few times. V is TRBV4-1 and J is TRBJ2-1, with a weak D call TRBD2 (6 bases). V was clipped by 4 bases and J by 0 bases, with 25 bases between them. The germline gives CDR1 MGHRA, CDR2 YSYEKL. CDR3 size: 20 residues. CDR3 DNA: TGCGCCAGCAGCCCCGGCGGGGCTTCACTTCCGACTAGCTCCTACAATGAGCAGTTCTTC. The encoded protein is CASSPGGASLPTSSYNEQFF.

The CDR3 coding sequence is TGCGCCAGCAGCCAAGCCGGACCCGACGATGAGCAGTTCTTC. It specifies CASSQAGPDDEQFF. V and J are TRBV4-1 and TRBJ2-1, with no clear D. The V gene's germline CDR1 is MGHRA and CDR2 YSYEKL. The ends were cut back, 1 base at V and 8 bases at J, with 12 bases in the middle. The CDR3 runs to 14 residues.

CDR3 nucleotide sequence: TGTGCCATCAGCTTAACCGGGACAGGGGGCGCAGATACGCAGTATTTT. Translated: CAISLTGTGGADTQYF. The J gene is TRBJ2-3, the V gene TRBV10-3, with 12 bases identical to TRBD1. CDR3 size: 16 residues. The V gene's germline CDR1 is ENHRY and CDR2 SYGVKD. Germline trimming cut 6 bases from V and 4 bases from J; bases unmatched to any gene: 8.

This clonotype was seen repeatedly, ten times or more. The CDR3 DNA reads TGTGCCAGCAGCTTAGCGGGGGCGAACAATGAGCAGTTCTTC. Translated: CASSLAGANNEQFF. The chain links TRBV7-9 to TRBJ2-1, with D possibly matching TRBD1 (6 bases). Germline-derived CDR1 and CDR2 are SEHNR and FQNEAQ (reference sequence). Trimming cost V 0 bases and J 5 bases, with 8 bases left between them. The CDR3 has 14 residues.

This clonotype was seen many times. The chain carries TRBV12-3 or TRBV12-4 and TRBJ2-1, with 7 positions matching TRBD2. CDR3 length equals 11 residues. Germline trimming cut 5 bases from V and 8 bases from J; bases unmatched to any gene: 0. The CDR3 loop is CASSRGDEQFF. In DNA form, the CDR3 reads TGTGCCAGCAGTCGGGGGGATGAGCAGTTCTTC.

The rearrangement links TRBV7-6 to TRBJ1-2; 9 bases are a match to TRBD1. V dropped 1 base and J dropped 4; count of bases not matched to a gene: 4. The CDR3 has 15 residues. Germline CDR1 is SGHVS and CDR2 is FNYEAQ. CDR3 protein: CASSLDRGHLYGYTF. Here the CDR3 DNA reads TGTGCCAGCAGCTTAGACAGGGGGCACCTCTATGGCTACACCTTC.

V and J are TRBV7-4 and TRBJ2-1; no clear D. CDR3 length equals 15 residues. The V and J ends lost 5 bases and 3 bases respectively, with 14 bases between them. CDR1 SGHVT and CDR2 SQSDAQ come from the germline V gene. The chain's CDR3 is CASSPVLAVYNEQFF. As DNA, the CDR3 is TGTGCCAGCAGCCCGGTCCTGGCTGTCTACAATGAGCAGTTCTTC.

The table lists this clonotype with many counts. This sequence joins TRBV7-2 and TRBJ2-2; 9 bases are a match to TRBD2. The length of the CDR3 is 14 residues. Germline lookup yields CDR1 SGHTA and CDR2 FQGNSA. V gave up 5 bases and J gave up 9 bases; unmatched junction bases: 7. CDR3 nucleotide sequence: TGTGCCAGCAGCCCCCGGACTAGCGCGTGGGAGCTGTTTTTT. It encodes CASSPRTSAWELFF.

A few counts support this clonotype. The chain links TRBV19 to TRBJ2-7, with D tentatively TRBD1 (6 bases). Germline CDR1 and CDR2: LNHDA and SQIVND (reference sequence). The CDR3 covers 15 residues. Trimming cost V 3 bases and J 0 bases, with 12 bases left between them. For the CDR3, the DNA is TGTGCCAGTAGTATCACAGGGATCCACTCCTACGAGCAGTACTTC. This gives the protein CASSITGIHSYEQYF.

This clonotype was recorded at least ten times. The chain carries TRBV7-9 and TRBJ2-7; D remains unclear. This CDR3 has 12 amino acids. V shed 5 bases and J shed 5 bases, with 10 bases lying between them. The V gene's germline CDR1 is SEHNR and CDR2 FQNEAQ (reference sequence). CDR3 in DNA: TGTGCCAGCAGCCTTCAAGGAGACGAGCAGTACTTC. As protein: CASSLQGDEQYF. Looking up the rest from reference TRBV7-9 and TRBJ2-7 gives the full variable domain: DTGVSQNPRHKITKRGQNVTFRCDPISEHNRLYWYRQTLGQGPEFLTYFQNEAQLEKSRLLSDRFSAERPKGSFSTLEIQRTEQGDSAMYLCASSLQGDEQYFGPGTRLTVT.

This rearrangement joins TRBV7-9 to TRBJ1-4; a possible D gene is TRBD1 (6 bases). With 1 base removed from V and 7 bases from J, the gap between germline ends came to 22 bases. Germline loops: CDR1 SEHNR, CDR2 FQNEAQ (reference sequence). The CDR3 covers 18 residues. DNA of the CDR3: TGTGCCAGCAGCTTAGACGGGACACGTACCGCATTAGGTGAAAAACTGTTTTTT. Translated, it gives CASSLDGTRTALGEKLFF.

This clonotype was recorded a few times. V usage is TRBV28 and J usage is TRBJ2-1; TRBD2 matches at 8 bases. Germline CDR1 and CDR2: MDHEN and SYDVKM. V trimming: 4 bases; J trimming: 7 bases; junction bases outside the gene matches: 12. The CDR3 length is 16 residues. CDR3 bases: TGTGCCAGCAGTTATAGGAGCGGGAGTGCAAAGAATGAGCAGTTCTTC. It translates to CASSYRSGSAKNEQFF.

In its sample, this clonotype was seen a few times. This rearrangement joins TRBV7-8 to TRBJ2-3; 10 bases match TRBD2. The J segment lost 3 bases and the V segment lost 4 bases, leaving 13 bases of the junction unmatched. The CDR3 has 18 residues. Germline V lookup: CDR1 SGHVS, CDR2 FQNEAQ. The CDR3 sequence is CASSSLASGGAGTDTQYF. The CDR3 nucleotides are TGTGCCAGCAGCTCCCTCGCCAGCGGGGGGGCCGGGACAGATACGCAGTATTTT.

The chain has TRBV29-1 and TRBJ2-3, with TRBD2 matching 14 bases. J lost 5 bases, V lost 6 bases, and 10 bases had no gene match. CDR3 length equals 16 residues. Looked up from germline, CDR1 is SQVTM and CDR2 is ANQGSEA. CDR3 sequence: CSVPGLAGAPQDTQYF. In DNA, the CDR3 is TGCAGCGTACCGGGACTAGCGGGGGCTCCACAAGATACGCAGTATTTT.

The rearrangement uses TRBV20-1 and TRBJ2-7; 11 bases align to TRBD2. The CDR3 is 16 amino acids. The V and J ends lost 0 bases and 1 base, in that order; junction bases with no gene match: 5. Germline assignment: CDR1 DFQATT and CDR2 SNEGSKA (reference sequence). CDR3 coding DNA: TGCAGTGCTAGAGAGGGGACTAGCGGCTTTTCCTACGAGCAGTACTTC. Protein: CSAREGTSGFSYEQYF.

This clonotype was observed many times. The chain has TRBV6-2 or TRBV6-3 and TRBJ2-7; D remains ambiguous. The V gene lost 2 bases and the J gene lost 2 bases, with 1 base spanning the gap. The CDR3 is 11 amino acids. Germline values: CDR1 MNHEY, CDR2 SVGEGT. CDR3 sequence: CASSYTYEQYF. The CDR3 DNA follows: TGTGCCAGCAGTTACACCTACGAGCAGTACTTC.

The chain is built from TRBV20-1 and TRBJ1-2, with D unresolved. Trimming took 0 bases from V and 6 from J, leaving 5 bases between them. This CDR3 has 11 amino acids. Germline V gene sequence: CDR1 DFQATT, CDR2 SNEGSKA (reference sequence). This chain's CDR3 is CSARDKDGYTF. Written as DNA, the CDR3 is TGCAGTGCTAGAGATAAGGATGGCTACACCTTC.

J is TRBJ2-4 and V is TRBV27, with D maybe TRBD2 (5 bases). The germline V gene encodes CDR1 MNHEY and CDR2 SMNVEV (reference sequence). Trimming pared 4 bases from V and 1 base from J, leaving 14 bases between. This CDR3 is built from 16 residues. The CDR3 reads CASSYLGSGAKNIQYF. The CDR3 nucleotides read TGTGCCAGCAGTTATCTGGGCTCGGGGGCCAAAAACATTCAGTACTTC.

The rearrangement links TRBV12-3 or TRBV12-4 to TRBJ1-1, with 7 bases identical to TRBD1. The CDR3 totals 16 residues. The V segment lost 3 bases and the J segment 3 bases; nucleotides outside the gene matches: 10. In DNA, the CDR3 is TGTGCCAGCAGTTTCCTCTTACAGGGGACGGACACTGAAGCTTTCTTT. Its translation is CASSFLLQGTDTEAFF.

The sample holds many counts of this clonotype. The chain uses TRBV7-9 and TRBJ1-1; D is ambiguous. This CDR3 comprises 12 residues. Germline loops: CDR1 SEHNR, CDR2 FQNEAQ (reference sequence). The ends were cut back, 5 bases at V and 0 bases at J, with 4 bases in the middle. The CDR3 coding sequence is TGTGCCAGCAGCCTATTGAACACTGAAGCTTTCTTT. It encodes CASSLLNTEAFF. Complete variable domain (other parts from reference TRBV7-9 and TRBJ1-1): DTGVSQNPRHKITKRGQNVTFRCDPISEHNRLYWYRQTLGQGPEFLTYFQNEAQLEKSRLLSDRFSAERPKGSFSTLEIQRTEQGDSAMYLCASSLLNTEAFFGQGTRLTVV.

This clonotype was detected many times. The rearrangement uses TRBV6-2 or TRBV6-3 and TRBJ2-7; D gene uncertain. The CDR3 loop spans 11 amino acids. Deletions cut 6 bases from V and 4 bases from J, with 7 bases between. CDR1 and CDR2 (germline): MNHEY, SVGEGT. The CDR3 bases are TGTGCCAGCAGGGGAAGGTACGAGCAGTACGTC. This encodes CASRGRYEQYV.

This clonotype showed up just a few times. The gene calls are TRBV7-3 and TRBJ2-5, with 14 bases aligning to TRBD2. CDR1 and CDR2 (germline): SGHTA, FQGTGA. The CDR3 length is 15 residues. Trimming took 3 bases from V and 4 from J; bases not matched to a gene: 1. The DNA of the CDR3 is TGTGCCAGCAGCTTCGGGACTAGCGGGGGAGAGACCCAGTACTTC. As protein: CASSFGTSGGETQYF.

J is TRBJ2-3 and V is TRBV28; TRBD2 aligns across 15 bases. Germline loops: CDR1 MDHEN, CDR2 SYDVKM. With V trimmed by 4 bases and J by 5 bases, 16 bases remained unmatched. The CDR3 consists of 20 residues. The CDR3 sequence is CASSSPWDRTSGGARDTQYF. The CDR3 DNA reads TGTGCCAGCAGTTCCCCCTGGGACCGGACTAGCGGGGGGGCCAGAGATACGCAGTATTTT.

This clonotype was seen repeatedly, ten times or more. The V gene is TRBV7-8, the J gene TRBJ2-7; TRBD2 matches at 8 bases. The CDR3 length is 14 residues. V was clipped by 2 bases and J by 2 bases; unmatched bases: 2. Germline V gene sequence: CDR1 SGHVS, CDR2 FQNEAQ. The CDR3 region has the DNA TGTGCCAGCAGCTTACGGACTAGCCCCTACGAGCAGTACTTC. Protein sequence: CASSLRTSPYEQYF.

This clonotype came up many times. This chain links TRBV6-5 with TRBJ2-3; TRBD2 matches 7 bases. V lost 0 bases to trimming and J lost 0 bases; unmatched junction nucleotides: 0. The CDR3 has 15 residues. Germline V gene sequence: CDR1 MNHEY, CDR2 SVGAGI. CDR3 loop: CASSYSGGSTDTQYF. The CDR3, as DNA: TGTGCCAGCAGTTACTCCGGGGGGAGCACAGATACGCAGTATTTT.